This is a list of T cell receptor beta chains from one sample in a study of blood T cell repertoires in COVID-19. The protocol was immunoSEQ multiplex PCR, while the TCRdb copy is restricted to in-frame clones and leaves out a portion. The sample includes some 200,000 clones, around 85% of them seen just once. The sample was peripheral blood. These receptors were collected from a woman aged 45-65 years with acute or convalescent COVID-19. Both conserved end residues are part of each CDR3. The D gene is left open where the match is weak. Not all rows give a size; the values are once, few, many and, for expanded clones, a class.

J	size	D	V	DNA	CDR3
TRBJ1-4	.	.	TRBV6-5	TGTGCCAGCAGTTACTCGCAGGCTAATGAAAAACTGTTTTTT	CASSYSQANEKLFF
TRBJ2-3	.	.	TRBV18	TGTGCCAGCTCACCAGAATTCGCGAGCACAGATACGCAGTATTTT	CASSPEFASTDTQYF
TRBJ2-7	once	TRBD2	TRBV6-2/TRBV6-3	TGTGCCAGCAGCCGACTAGCGGGAGTCTACGAGCAGTACTTC	CASSRLAGVYEQYF
TRBJ1-1	.	.	TRBV12-3/TRBV12-4	TGTGCCAGCAGATTAGGAGCGATAGAAGCTTTCTTT	CASRLGAIEAFF
TRBJ2-1	.	.	TRBV6-5	TGTGCCAGCGATCTGGGGGCCTCCTACAATGAGCAGTTCTTC	CASDLGASYNEQFF
TRBJ2-1	.	TRBD2	TRBV5-1	TGCGCCAGCAGCTTGAGGGCTAGCGGGTTAAGCTCCTACAATGAGCAGTTCTTC	CASSLRASGLSSYNEQFF
TRBJ2-2	.	.	TRBV6-5	TGTGTCAGCAGCCCCTTCGGTAGCCACACCGGGGAGCTGTTTTTT	CVSSPFGSHTGELFF
TRBJ2-5	.	TRBD2	TRBV3-1/TRBV3-2	TGTGCCAGCAGCCGCCGTGGGACTAGCGGATTTCGGGAGACCCAGTACTTC	CASSRRGTSGFRETQYF
TRBJ1-2	.	.	TRBV7-2	TGTGCCAGCAGTACGGGACATTACGGCTACACCTTC	CASSTGHYGYTF
TRBJ2-3	.	TRBD2	TRBV5-1	TGCGCCAGCAGCTCCAGGACTAGCGGGGGCCTGAGCACAGATACGCAGTATTTT	CASSSRTSGGLSTDTQYF
TRBJ2-5	once	.	TRBV6-5	TGTGCCAGCAGTTACTCGAGGCAGCAGGAGACCCAGTACTTC	CASSYSRQQETQYF
TRBJ1-5	once	TRBD1	TRBV18	TGTGCCAGCTCACCCGGAGGGGGCAGTCAGCCCCAGCATTTT	CASSPGGGSQPQHF
TRBJ2-2	.	.	TRBV10-1	TGCGCCAGCACGCTAGACTGGAATGGGGAGCTGTTTTTT	CASTLDWNGELFF
TRBJ2-5	.	TRBD2	TRBV5-6	TGTGCCAGCAGCTTAGGGCAGGTTAGCGGGAGTAGAGAGACCCAGTACTTC	CASSLGQVSGSRETQYF
TRBJ1-5	.	TRBD1	TRBV6-2/TRBV6-3	TGTGCCAGCAGTTACCAACGCGGACAGGGAACTTCCCAGCCCCAGCATTTT	CASSYQRGQGTSQPQHF
TRBJ2-7	once	.	TRBV7-9	TGTGCCAGCAGCCTTGTAGGATGGAGTCGGGGCGAGCAGTACTTC	CASSLVGWSRGEQYF
TRBJ2-7	.	TRBD2	TRBV5-1	TGCGCCAGCAGCGTAGAAGCGGGAACCTACGAGCAGTACTTC	CASSVEAGTYEQYF
TRBJ2-2	once	TRBD1	TRBV19	TGTGCCACTCGGGACAGGGGCGCCGGGGAGCTGTTTTTT	CATRDRGAGELFF
TRBJ2-1	.	.	TRBV29-1	TGCAGCGTTGGAGGGTCCCTAGCGTCGTCCTCCTACAATGAGCAGTTCTTC	CSVGGSLASSSYNEQFF
TRBJ2-2	.	.	TRBV3-1/TRBV3-2	TGTGCCAGCGGTCTAGCTCCGAACACCGGGGAGCTGTTTTTT	CASGLAPNTGELFF
TRBJ2-7	few	.	TRBV7-9	TGTGCCAGCAGCCACTTCCGGGACTTCCACGAGCAGTACTTC	CASSHFRDFHEQYF
TRBJ2-5	.	TRBD2	TRBV2	TGTGCCAATACCAAGCGGGGGGTCCAAGAGACCCAGTACTTC	CANTKRGVQETQYF
TRBJ2-7	.	TRBD2	TRBV11-3	TGTGCCAGCAGCCCCGGGACTAGTCACGAGCAGTACTTC	CASSPGTSHEQYF
TRBJ2-7	.	TRBD1	TRBV19	TGTGCCAGTAGTCCCCGACAGGGGGCCATCGAGCAGTACTTC	CASSPRQGAIEQYF
TRBJ2-1	once	TRBD1	TRBV15	TGCGCCACCAGCAGAGGGGGATGGGCAGGGGGCTACAATGAGCAGTTCTTC	CATSRGGWAGGYNEQFF
TRBJ2-3	.	TRBD2	TRBV7-2	TGTGCCAGCAGCGCTCGACTAGCGGGGTCGGCAGATACGCAGTATTTT	CASSARLAGSADTQYF
TRBJ1-4	.	TRBD1	TRBV14	TGTGCCAGCAGCCAAGGGACAGGGAGCACTAATGAAAAACTGTTTTTT	CASSQGTGSTNEKLFF
TRBJ1-1	.	.	TRBV10-3	TGTGCCATCAGTGAGGCGGGGGAAACGAACACTGAAGCTTTCTTT	CAISEAGETNTEAFF
TRBJ1-5	.	TRBD1	TRBV18	TGTGCCAGCTCACAAACAGGGGATCAGCCCCAGCATTTT	CASSQTGDQPQHF
TRBJ2-1	.	.	TRBV7-3	TGTGCCAGCAGCTCCAAGACAGCTCAGAACTCCTACAATGAGCAGTTCTTC	CASSSKTAQNSYNEQFF
TRBJ1-2	.	TRBD1	TRBV13	TGTGCCAGCAGCCCGTTGTCAGGGGGCCGCTATGGCTACACCTTC	CASSPLSGGRYGYTF
TRBJ2-5	.	.	TRBV7-2	TGTGCCAGCAGCTTTTCGGACGGGAGCGGGACCCAGTACTTC	CASSFSDGSGTQYF
TRBJ2-2	.	.	TRBV5-4	TGTGCCAGCAGCTTGGCCACAGGGACCGGGGAGCTGTTTTTT	CASSLATGTGELFF
TRBJ2-2	.	TRBD1	TRBV30	TGTGCCTGGAGCCCAGGGGGCGGTGGCACCGGGGAGCTGTTTTTT	CAWSPGGGGTGELFF
TRBJ2-7	.	.	TRBV27	TGTGCCAGCCCGCTCTTTGAGTTTAACGAGCAGTACTTC	CASPLFEFNEQYF
TRBJ1-1	.	.	TRBV7-2	TGTGCCAGCAGCCGGGGGTGGAACACTGAAGCTTTCTTT	CASSRGWNTEAFF
TRBJ2-1	.	.	TRBV6-5	TGTGCCAGCAGCGGCAGGTACAATGAGCAGTTCTTC	CASSGRYNEQFF
TRBJ2-1	.	.	TRBV2	TGTGCCAGCAGTGAACAGTTTAGCGGCTATACCTACAATGAGCAGTTCTTC	CASSEQFSGYTYNEQFF
TRBJ2-3	.	TRBD2	TRBV5-6	TGTGCCAGCAGCTTGAGCGGGGGGGTCACAGATACGCAGTATTTT	CASSLSGGVTDTQYF
TRBJ2-7	.	.	TRBV11-2	TGTGCCAGCAGCTTAGATCCTACTAGCTCCCCAATAGAGCAGTACTTC	CASSLDPTSSPIEQYF
TRBJ2-7	few	TRBD1	TRBV6-5	TGTGCCAGCAGATACCGGGACAGTACTATCTACGAGCAGTACTTC	CASRYRDSTIYEQYF
TRBJ2-1	.	.	TRBV12-3/TRBV12-4	TGTGCCAGCACCGAGACAGTCGACAATGAGCAGTTCTTC	CASTETVDNEQFF
TRBJ1-2	.	.	TRBV15	TGTGCCACCAGCCGTAAACAGGAGAACTATGGCTACACCTTC	CATSRKQENYGYTF
TRBJ1-2	.	.	TRBV10-2	TGCGCCAGCACCAGAGGACAGACCTCCTATGGCTACACCTTC	CASTRGQTSYGYTF
TRBJ2-1	.	TRBD1	TRBV7-6	TGTGCCAGCAGCTTAGGACGGACAGGCTACAATGAGCAGTTCTTC	CASSLGRTGYNEQFF
TRBJ2-1	.	TRBD1	TRBV7-2	TGTGCCAGCAGCCTGGGACAGGGGGCGTTCAATGAGCAGTTCTTC	CASSLGQGAFNEQFF
TRBJ1-1	.	.	TRBV21-1	TGTGCCAGCAGCAAAATACCAGGGCCGAAGTTGGGCACTGAAGCTTTCTTT	CASSKIPGPKLGTEAFF
TRBJ2-2	.	.	TRBV6-5	TGTGCCAGCAAACGATCTCCCCGGTTAACCGGGGAGCTGTTTTTT	CASKRSPRLTGELFF
TRBJ1-2	once	TRBD1	TRBV2	TGTGCCAGAGCCCCGGGACAGGCGGGCTATGGCTACACCTTC	CARAPGQAGYGYTF